This TCR beta chain derives from a study of T cell repertoires in cytomegalovirus infection. Whole-study context: Through public TCR beta signatures, both CMV infection and matching HLA type were indicated.

The sample holds a few counts of this clonotype. The antigen is unknown. The CDR3 consists of 13 residues. CDR1 and CDR2 (germline): MDHEN, SYDVKM. Trimming removed 5 bases from V and 5 bases from J, with 13 bases in between. Study outcomes and limitations: Based on cumulative public TCR beta family frequency, carriers of CMV plus the relevant HLA were identified. The ex vivo response showed dominance by HLA-C-restricted CMV-specific TCR beta clonotypes.

TCRdb reprocessed the reads via MiXCR and lists one record per CDR3 protein. Among around 250,000 distinct CDR3 sequences listed, approximately 15% were seen once. The source is a human donor in good health (CMV status not recorded). Some clones in this sample may be carry-over from other donors' samples. Sequencing input: CD8+ T cells from PBMCs. This chain joins TRBV28 and TRBJ2-7; D tentatively fits TRBD1 or TRBD2 (5 bases each). The CDR3 DNA follows: TGTGCCAGCAGTGCCGATGTGGGGGACGAGCAGTACTTC. Residues: CASSADVGDEQYF.